A selection of T cell receptor beta chains follows, all from one sample in a study of cytomegalovirus exposure and HLA in healthy donors. Clones were sequenced by immunoSEQ multiplex PCR, and TCRdb holds only the in-frame ones, with some missing. The sample contains about 160,000 clones, about 77% of which appear only once. The source material was PBMCs. Receptor source: a male donor in good health and CMV-seropositive. CDR3s include the opening cysteine and the closing phenylalanine or tryptophan. The D gene is left open where the match is weak. The size of a clone is reported for some rows only, either as once, few or many, or as a class for expanded clones.

J gene,V gene,clone size,D gene,CDR3 length,CDR3 DNA,CDR3 protein
TRBJ2-2,TRBV5-1,-,TRBD2,18,TGCGCCAGCAGCTTGAGTTTGGTGATTGGCGGGAGCACCGGGGAGCTGTTTTTT,CASSLSLVIGGSTGELFF
TRBJ2-3,TRBV5-1,-,-,16,TGCGCCAGCAGCTTGGAAGGGGGTAAGGGCACAGATACGCAGTATTTT,CASSLEGGKGTDTQYF
TRBJ1-1,TRBV5-4,-,TRBD1,12,TGTGCCAGCAGCACGGGACAGGGGGCCGCTTTCTTT,CASSTGQGAAFF
TRBJ1-5,TRBV4-1,once,-,16,TGCGCCAGCAGCCCCCGAGGGATGTATAGCAATCAGCCCCAGCATTTT,CASSPRGMYSNQPQHF
TRBJ2-1,TRBV11-2,-,TRBD1,17,TGTGCCAGCACCCTTCGTACCGGGACAGGGATGAGTAGTGAGCAGTTCTTC,CASTLRTGTGMSSEQFF
TRBJ2-1,TRBV12-5,-,-,17,TGTGCTAGTGGTTTGGTATCTAGGGGGGGGATGGACAATGAGCAGTTCTTC,CASGLVSRGGMDNEQFF
TRBJ1-3,TRBV13,-,-,14,TGTGCCAGCAGCTCCCGTTACTCTGGAAACACCATATATTTT,CASSSRYSGNTIYF
TRBJ1-4,TRBV6-5,-,-,14,TGTGCCAGCAGTGGACAGACCTTGCCCTTAAAACTGTTTTTT,CASSGQTLPLKLFF
TRBJ2-7,TRBV5-1,-,TRBD2,15,TGCGCCAGCAGCTTGACAGGACTAGCACTCTACGAGCAGTACTTC,CASSLTGLALYEQYF
TRBJ2-7,TRBV2,few,TRBD1,13,TGTGCCAGCAGTGGACAGGGGGCGGCGGAGCAGTACTTC,CASSGQGAAEQYF
TRBJ2-6,TRBV5-1,-,-,16,TGCGCCAGCAGCCCCCAGGCGGGCTCTGGGGCCAACGTCCTGACTTTC,CASSPQAGSGANVLTF
TRBJ1-1,TRBV18,-,TRBD1,18,TGTGCCAGCTCACCCCCCGGGACAGGGGCATTTTATAACGCTGAAGCTTTCTTT,CASSPPGTGAFYNAEAFF
TRBJ1-1,TRBV4-1,-,TRBD1,16,TGCGCCAGCAGCCCGATCCGACAGGGTTTGAACACTGAAGCTTTCTTT,CASSPIRQGLNTEAFF
TRBJ2-5,TRBV30,few,TRBD2,17,TGTGCCTGGACCTCCGGGACGGGAGGATTTTTAGGGGAGACCCAGTACTTC,CAWTSGTGGFLGETQYF
TRBJ1-1,TRBV9,-,-,15,TGTGCCAGCAGCGCCGAACAGGGTTGGAAAACTGAAGCTTTCTTT,CASSAEQGWKTEAFF
TRBJ2-5,TRBV4-1,-,-,16,TGCGCCAGCAGCCAAGATCAATCATTATCGGGGGGCCCCCGGAACTTC,CASSQDQSLSGGPRNF
TRBJ1-1,TRBV5-8,-,-,13,TGTGCCAGCAGCTTTTCCATGAACACTGAAGCTTTCTTT,CASSFSMNTEAFF
TRBJ1-4,TRBV11-2,-,-,12,TGTGCCAGCAGCTCGCTACGGGAAAAACTGTTTTTT,CASSSLREKLFF
TRBJ1-2,TRBV30,-,-,10,TGTGCCTGGGTTAATTATGGCTACACCTTC,CAWVNYGYTF
TRBJ2-7,TRBV15,once,-,15,TGTGCCACCGGATACCCGGACAGCGATCCCTACGAGCAGTACTTC,CATGYPDSDPYEQYF
TRBJ2-2,TRBV7-9,-,TRBD2,15,TGTGCCAGCAGCGAACTAGCGGGAGTCACCGGGGAGCTGTTTTTT,CASSELAGVTGELFF
TRBJ1-1,TRBV11-3,-,-,12,TGTGCCAGCAGCCCGGGGAACACTGAAGCTTTCTTT,CASSPGNTEAFF
TRBJ1-2,TRBV6-1,-,-,13,TGTGCCAGCATAGAAGGGGCTGACTATGGCTACACCTTC,CASIEGADYGYTF
TRBJ1-5,TRBV27,-,-,14,TGTGCCAGCAGTTTAATAGCAGGGCGTCAGCCCCAGCATTTT,CASSLIAGRQPQHF
TRBJ2-1,TRBV5-4,-,TRBD1,16,TGTGCCAGCAGCTTGGTCCGGGCAGGGGGTGTCAATGAGCAGTTCTTC,CASSLVRAGGVNEQFF
TRBJ1-5,TRBV7-9,-,-,14,TGTGCCAGCAGCTTAGGGGGCCTCACGCAGCCCCAGCATTTT,CASSLGGLTQPQHF
TRBJ1-1,TRBV6-1,few,TRBD1,14,TGTGCCAGCACCACAGGGGCCATGAACACTGAAGCTTTCTTT,CASTTGAMNTEAFF
TRBJ2-1,TRBV13,-,TRBD1,14,TGTGCCAGCAGCGAACGGACAGGAGACAATGAGCAGTTCTTC,CASSERTGDNEQFF
TRBJ2-7,TRBV2,-,-,16,TGTGCCAGCAGAGGGGTTTCAGGGAATGGGGTATACGAGCAGTACTTC,CASRGVSGNGVYEQYF
TRBJ2-1,TRBV10-1,-,TRBD2,15,TGCGCCAGCAGTGAGTCCAGCGGGGTCTACAATGAGCAGTTCTTC,CASSESSGVYNEQFF
TRBJ1-3,TRBV2,-,-,13,TGTGCCAGACAACGACAGTCTGGAAACACCATATATTTT,CARQRQSGNTIYF
TRBJ1-1,TRBV21-1,-,-,15,TGTGCCAGCAGCTCGACAGGCCGGGTGTACACTGAAGCTTTCTTT,CASSSTGRVYTEAFF
TRBJ2-5,TRBV5-4,-,-,12,TGTGCCAGCAGCGGGACTCCGGGGACCCAGTACTTC,CASSGTPGTQYF
TRBJ2-7,TRBV4-2,-,TRBD1,15,TGTGCCAGCAGCCAAGCCTTGGACAGGGGCCACGAGCAGTACTTC,CASSQALDRGHEQYF
TRBJ1-1,TRBV30,few,TRBD1,14,TGTGCCTGGGAACGGACAGGGTTGAACACTGAAGCTTTCTTT,CAWERTGLNTEAFF
TRBJ2-2,TRBV18,once,TRBD2,15,TGTGCCAGCTCCGCGGGGGGCTCAAACACCGGGGAGCTGTTTTTT,CASSAGGSNTGELFF
TRBJ2-3,TRBV5-1,-,TRBD2,20,TGCGCCAGCAGCGGCCTCACTAGCGGGGGGTCCCTCAGGAGCGTAGGTACGCAGTATTTT,CASSGLTSGGSLRSVGTQYF
TRBJ1-3,TRBV7-8,-,TRBD1,16,TGTGCCAGCAGCTTAGCTGCGGGACAGGGGGTAAACACCATATATTTT,CASSLAAGQGVNTIYF
TRBJ1-4,TRBV7-9,-,TRBD1,16,TGTGCCAGCAGTCCCGGGACAGGGGATTCTTGGGAAAAACTGTTTTTT,CASSPGTGDSWEKLFF
TRBJ2-7,TRBV9,-,TRBD1,16,TGTGCCAGCAGCGTAGATTCGGACAGGCTCTACTACGAGCAGTACTTC,CASSVDSDRLYYEQYF
TRBJ2-1,TRBV7-3,-,TRBD2,16,TGTGCCAGCAGCCCCCAATGGACTAGCGGGAGCAATGAGCAGTTCTTC,CASSPQWTSGSNEQFF
TRBJ1-1,TRBV7-6,-,-,14,TGTGCCAGCAGCGAACAGGGCCTGAACACTGAAGCTTTCTTT,CASSEQGLNTEAFF
TRBJ1-4,TRBV5-6,-,-,15,TGTGCCAGCAGCCTCTACGGGGCAACTAATGAAAAACTGTTTTTT,CASSLYGATNEKLFF
TRBJ1-3,TRBV2,-,-,15,TGTGCCAGCAGGCCGGACAGTGTCTCTGGAAACACCATATATTTT,CASRPDSVSGNTIYF
TRBJ2-1,TRBV2,-,TRBD2,15,TGTGCCAGCAGGGAGACTAGCGGGGCCTACAATGAGCAGTTCTTC,CASRETSGAYNEQFF
TRBJ1-1,TRBV11-2,-,-,13,TGTGCCAGCAGCTTAGACCGGAACACTGAAGCTTTCTTT,CASSLDRNTEAFF
TRBJ2-1,TRBV7-7,-,-,16,TGTGCTAGCAGCCCCGGGGAGGCAGTTCCCTACAATGAGCAGTTCTTC,CASSPGEAVPYNEQFF
TRBJ1-1,TRBV4-3,-,-,13,TGCGCCAGCAGCCAAGACAGGGACACTGAAGCTTTCTTT,CASSQDRDTEAFF
TRBJ1-4,TRBV6-1,few,-,14,TGTGCCAGCAGTGAAGGGGTGGGGAGCGAAAAACTGTTTTTT,CASSEGVGSEKLFF
TRBJ2-4,TRBV5-8,-,-,16,TGTGCCAGCAGCTTAGGGTGGACTCGAGCCAAAAACATTCAGTACTTC,CASSLGWTRAKNIQYF
TRBJ2-3,TRBV6-6,-,TRBD1,16,TGTGCCAGCAGAGGAAGACAGGGGACGAGCACAGATACGCAGTATTTT,CASRGRQGTSTDTQYF
TRBJ1-2,TRBV12-5,-,-,14,TGTGCTAGTGGTTTGGTACAGGCCGTCTATGGCTACACCTTC,CASGLVQAVYGYTF
TRBJ1-4,TRBV6-5,-,-,15,TGTGCCAGCAGTTACGCGGGAGGCACCGGGGAAAAACTGTTTTTT,CASSYAGGTGEKLFF